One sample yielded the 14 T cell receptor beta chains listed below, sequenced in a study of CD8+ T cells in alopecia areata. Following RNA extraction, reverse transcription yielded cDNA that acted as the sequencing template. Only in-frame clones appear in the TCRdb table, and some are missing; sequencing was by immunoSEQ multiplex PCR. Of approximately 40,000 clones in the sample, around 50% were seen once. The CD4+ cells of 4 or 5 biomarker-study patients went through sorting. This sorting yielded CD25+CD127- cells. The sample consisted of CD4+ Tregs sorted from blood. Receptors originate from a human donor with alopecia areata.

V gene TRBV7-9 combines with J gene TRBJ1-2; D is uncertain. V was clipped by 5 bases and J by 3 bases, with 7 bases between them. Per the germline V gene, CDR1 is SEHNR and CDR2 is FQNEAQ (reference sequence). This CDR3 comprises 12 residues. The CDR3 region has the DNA TGTGCCAGCAGCCAGGAGTACTATGGCTACACCTTC. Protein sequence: CASSQEYYGYTF.

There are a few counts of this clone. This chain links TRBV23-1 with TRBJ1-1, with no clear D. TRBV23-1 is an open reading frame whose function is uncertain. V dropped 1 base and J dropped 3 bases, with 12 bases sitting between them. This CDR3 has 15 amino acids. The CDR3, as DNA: TGCGCCAGCAGTCAATGTGGGGTCGCTTACACTGAAGCTTTCTTT. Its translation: CASSQCGVAYTEAFF.

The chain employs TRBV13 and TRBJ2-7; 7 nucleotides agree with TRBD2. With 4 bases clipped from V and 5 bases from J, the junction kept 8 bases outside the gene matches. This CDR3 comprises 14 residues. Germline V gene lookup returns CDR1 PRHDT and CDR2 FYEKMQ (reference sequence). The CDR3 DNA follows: TGTGCCAGCAGCTGGCCGGGACTAAGGGACGAGCAGTACTTC. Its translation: CASSWPGLRDEQYF.

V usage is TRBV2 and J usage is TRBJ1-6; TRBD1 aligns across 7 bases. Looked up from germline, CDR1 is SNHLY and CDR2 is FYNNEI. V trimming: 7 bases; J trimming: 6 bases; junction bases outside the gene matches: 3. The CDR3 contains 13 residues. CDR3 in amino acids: CASTDRVNSPLHF. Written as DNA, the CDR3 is TGTGCCAGCACCGACAGGGTTAATTCACCCCTCCACTTT.

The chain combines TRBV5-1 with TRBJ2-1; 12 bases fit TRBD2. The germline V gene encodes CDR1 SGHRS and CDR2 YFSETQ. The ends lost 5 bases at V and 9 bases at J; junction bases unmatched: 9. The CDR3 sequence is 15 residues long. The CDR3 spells CASRTRTSGNFEQFF. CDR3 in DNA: TGCGCCAGCAGAACCCGGACTAGCGGGAATTTTGAGCAGTTCTTC. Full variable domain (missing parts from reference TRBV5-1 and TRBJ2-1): KAGVTQTPRYLIKTRGQQVTLSCSPISGHRSVSWYQQTPGQGLQFLFEYFSETQRNKGNFPGRFSGRQFSNSRSEMNVSTLELGDSALYLCASRTRTSGNFEQFFGPGTRLTVL.

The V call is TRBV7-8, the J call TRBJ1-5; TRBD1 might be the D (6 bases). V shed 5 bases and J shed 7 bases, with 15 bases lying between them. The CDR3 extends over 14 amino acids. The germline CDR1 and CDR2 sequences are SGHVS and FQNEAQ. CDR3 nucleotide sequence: TGTGCCAGCAGCCCGGAACAGGGACCCCAGCCCCAGCATTTT. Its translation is CASSPEQGPQPQHF.

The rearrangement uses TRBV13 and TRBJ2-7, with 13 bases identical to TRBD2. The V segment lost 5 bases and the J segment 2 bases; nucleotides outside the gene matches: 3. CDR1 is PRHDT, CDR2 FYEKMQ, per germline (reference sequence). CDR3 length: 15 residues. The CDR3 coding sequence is TGTGCCAGCAGCCCTGGACTAGCGGGGGCCTACGAGCAGTACTTC. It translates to CASSPGLAGAYEQYF.

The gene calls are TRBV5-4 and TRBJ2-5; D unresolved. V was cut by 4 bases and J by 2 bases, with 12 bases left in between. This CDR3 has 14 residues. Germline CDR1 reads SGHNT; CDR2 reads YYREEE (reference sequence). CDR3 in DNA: TGTGCCAGCAGCGCCGACGTCCTTCAAGAGACCCAGTACTTC. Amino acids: CASSADVLQETQYF.

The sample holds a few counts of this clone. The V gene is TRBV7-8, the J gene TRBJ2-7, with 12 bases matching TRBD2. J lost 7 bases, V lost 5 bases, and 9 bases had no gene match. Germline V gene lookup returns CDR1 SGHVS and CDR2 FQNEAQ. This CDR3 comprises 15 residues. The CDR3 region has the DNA TGTGCCAGCAGCCCAAGACTAGCGGGAGTAGAAGAGCAGTACTTC. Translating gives CASSPRLAGVEEQYF.

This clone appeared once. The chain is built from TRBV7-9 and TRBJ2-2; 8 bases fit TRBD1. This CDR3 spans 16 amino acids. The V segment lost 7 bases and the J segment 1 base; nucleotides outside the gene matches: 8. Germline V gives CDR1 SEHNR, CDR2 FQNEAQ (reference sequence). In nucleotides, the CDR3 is TGTGCCAGCAAGCCCTCGGGGACAGGGAACACCGGGGAGCTGTTTTTT. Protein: CASKPSGTGNTGELFF.

The DNA of the CDR3 is TGTGCCAGCAGACAGGGGGCGAGCACAGATACGCAGTATTTT. Amino acid sequence: CASRQGASTDTQYF. This chain uses TRBV6-1 with TRBJ2-3; 9 bases fit TRBD1. The CDR3 is made up of 14 amino acids. In germline, CDR1 is MNHNS, CDR2 SASEGT. Trimming at V came to 6 bases and at J to 0 bases, leaving 1 base not matched to a gene.

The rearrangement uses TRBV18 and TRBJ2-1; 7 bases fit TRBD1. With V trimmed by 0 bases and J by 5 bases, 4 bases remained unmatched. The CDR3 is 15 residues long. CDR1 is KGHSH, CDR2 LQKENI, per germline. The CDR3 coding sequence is TGTGCCAGCTCACCACCGTCTCAGGGGGACAATGAGCAGTTCTTC. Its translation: CASSPPSQGDNEQFF.

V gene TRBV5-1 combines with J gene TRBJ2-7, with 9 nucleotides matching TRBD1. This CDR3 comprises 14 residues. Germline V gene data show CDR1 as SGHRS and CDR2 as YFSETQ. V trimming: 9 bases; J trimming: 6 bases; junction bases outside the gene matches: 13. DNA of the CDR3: TGCGCCACCGCGAGCCGGGACAGGGATGGCGAGCAGTACTTC. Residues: CATASRDRDGEQYF.

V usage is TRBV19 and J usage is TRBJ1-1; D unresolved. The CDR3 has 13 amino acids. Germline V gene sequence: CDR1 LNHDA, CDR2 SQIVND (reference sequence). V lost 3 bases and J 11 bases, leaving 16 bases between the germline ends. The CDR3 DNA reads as TGTGCCAGTAGTATGTGGGCAAAAGGGCGCGCTTTCTTT. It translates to CASSMWAKGRAFF.